This T cell receptor (beta chain) comes out of a study of identical twins. TCRdb re-called the 5' RACE reads with MiXCR, one entry per CDR3 protein. This sample has roughly 350,000 distinct CDR3 sequences, with 10% to 15% found just once. This CDR3 contains 18 residues. CDR1 and CDR2 from the germline V gene are SGHDN and FVKESK. V shed 4 bases, J shed 1 base, and the junction held 7 bases outside the gene matches. Separately, the same data were catalogued under a study of yellow fever vaccine responses in identical twins.

This receptor was obtained from a woman aged 18-29 years in good health. The chain uses TRBV14 and TRBJ2-1; the match to TRBD2 covers 13 bases. The sample taken for sequencing was CD8+ T cells sorted from blood. The DNA of the CDR3 is TGTGCCAGCAGCCCCACTAGCGGGGGGGCCTTTTCCTACAATGAGCAGTTCTTC. It is translated as CASSPTSGGAFSYNEQFF. Filled out from reference TRBV14 and TRBJ2-1, the complete variable domain reads EAGVTQFPSHSVIEKGQTVTLRCDPISGHDNLYWYRRVMGKEIKFLLHFVKESKQDESGMPNNRFLAERTGGTYSTLKVQPAELEDSGVYFCASSPTSGGAFSYNEQFFGPGTRLTVL.